This T cell receptor (beta chain) was profiled in a study of blood T cell repertoires in COVID-19 (dated by TCRdb to about 2020). The study in broad terms: The collaborator samples originated in the United States, Italy and Spain and spanned the acute and convalescent phases of COVID-19. The prospective study material was composed of cDNA or gDNA derived from T cells, B-cell-depleted T cells, or PBMCs. The repertoires were released in a freely available public database intended as a resource for research on the immune response to SARS-CoV-2. Where available, HLA class I and class II types were taken from metadata supplied by the sample provider and were not determined by assay-based typing. The sample metadata nearly always contained a de-identified subject ID, COVID-19 status, age in years and sex. Samples were obtained from the ongoing ImmuneRACE study (first 160 participants) and from over 1,000 subjects provided by 6 global collaborators. Subjects who had been exposed to COVID-19, were actively infected with it, or had recovered from it provided the deeply sampled blood TCRbeta repertoires that made up the dataset. General findings and caveats noted by the study authors: The amount of clinical and demographic metadata varied by source and participant and was provided uncurated.

Participants in the prospective study were enrolled through a virtual design, were aged 18 to 89 years, and lived in roughly 26 United States geographic areas. Cohort assignment in the prospective study relied on participant-reported clinical history from a screening survey and a study questionnaire. Recovered participants in ImmuneRACE Cohort 3 were defined by two consecutive negative NP/OP PCR tests, clearance by a healthcare professional, or resolution of symptoms. In the prospective study, whole blood, serum and a nasopharyngeal or oropharyngeal swab were collected from each participant by mobile phlebotomists. Additional blood draws and questionnaires over an approximately two-month period could optionally be provided by prospective study participants. Before DNA extraction, blood samples from the prospective study were shipped at room temperature or frozen. On this clone itself: Its recognized antigen is unknown. Base qualities are not at hand, and no much larger clone is one base apart.

TCRbeta CDR3 regions were amplified from genomic DNA using the immunoSEQ Assay, a bias-controlled multiplex PCR. Per the source publication's procedure: The number of nucleated cells in each sample was estimated from the amplification of reference gene primers within the assay. Sequence reads were collapsed and filtered to measure the absolute abundance of every unique TCRbeta CDR3 rearrangement. For each sample, productive Simpson clonality was calculated as the square root of Simpson's diversity index across productive rearrangements. Drawn from immuneACCESS, this table holds only the in-frame rearrangements with V and J called that TCRdb kept. Clones are partly lost; checked studies trace under half to an unresolved V gene and leave the rest unexplained. Clone size and the V and J calls come from that table; the DNA yielded D and trimming. For this sample the table gives about 370,000 clones, of which roughly 89% were detected only once. Of the sample, about 1.7% is held by the ten largest clones.

CDR1 SEHNR and CDR2 FQNEAQ were looked up in the germline V gene (reference sequence). Germline trimming: 0 bases from V, 3 bases from J; junction bases outside gene matches: 5. Counted from cysteine to phenylalanine, this CDR3 has 17 amino acids. The read is trimmed to its CDR3 DNA, 51 bases read in frame from base 1. The source is a young woman who had recovered from COVID-19. Input material: PBMCs or T cells enriched from blood (not recorded which). The chain uses TRBV7-9 and TRBJ1-3, with TRBD1 matching 10 junction bases. The CDR3: CASSLASGQGFGNTIYF. The DNA sequence is given as TGTGCCAGCAGCTTAGCCTCGGGACAGGGGTTTGGAAACACCATATATTTT.